This T cell receptor beta chain was recovered during a study of T-cell memory formation after mild COVID-19. The CDR3 is made up of 17 amino acids. J gave up 2 bases and V 4 bases, and 9 bases lay outside the gene matches. Germline CDR1 and CDR2: SGDLS and YYNGEE. The table lists this clonotype with many counts. Its antigen is as yet unknown. TCRdb reprocessed the 5' RACE reads with MiXCR, giving one entry per CDR3 protein. The table records approximately 270,000 distinct CDR3 sequences, roughly 15% of them present only once. Regarding the study as a whole: Pre-infection memory held some responding clones, suggesting pre-existing cross-reactive T cells responded. Clones contracting over day 15 to 85 were CD4/CD8 balanced, with later expanders leaning CD4+.

The chain has TRBV9 and TRBJ2-1; 10 bases map to TRBD2. Sequenced material: PBMCs or a T cell subset sorted from them (not recorded which). This TCR was sampled from a man between 18 and 29 years old who had mild COVID-19 (a few samples of this study predate the infection). Cell type and time point are not known. The CDR3 nucleotides read TGTGCCAGCAGCTCCAATCTAGCGGGGGCCCCCTACAATGAGCAGTTCTTC. It encodes CASSSNLAGAPYNEQFF.